What follows are 20 T cell receptor beta chains derived from one specimen sequenced in a study of blood T cell repertoires in COVID-19. Clones were sequenced by immunoSEQ multiplex PCR, and TCRdb holds only the in-frame ones, with some missing. Among 150,000 to 200,000 clones listed, approximately 91% were seen once. Sequences were obtained from PBMCs or T cells enriched from blood (not recorded which). These receptors originate from a woman between 18 and 29 years old who had recovered from COVID-19.

This chain joins TRBV5-4 and TRBJ2-7; D gene uncertain. V shed 0 bases and J shed 0 bases, with 4 bases lying between them. From germline, CDR1 is SGHNT and CDR2 YYREEE (reference sequence). The CDR3 covers 13 residues. The CDR3 here is CASSLAGSYEQYF. The CDR3 DNA sequence: TGTGCCAGCAGCTTGGCAGGCTCCTACGAGCAGTACTTC.

The chain carries TRBV10-3 and TRBJ2-5; 7 nucleotides line up with TRBD1. The CDR3 has 14 residues. The junction had 9 bases not matched to a gene; V was cut back by 7 bases and J by 4 bases. CDR1 is ENHRY, CDR2 SYGVKD, per germline. CDR3 amino acids: CAIKTGQGPETQYF. CDR3 bases: TGTGCCATCAAGACAGGGCAGGGCCCAGAGACCCAGTACTTC.

The J gene is TRBJ2-1, the V gene TRBV11-2, with 11 positions matching TRBD2. Trimming removed 0 bases from V and 4 bases from J; junction bases left unmatched: 5. Germline loops: CDR1 SGHAT, CDR2 FQNNGV. This CDR3 has 17 residues. CDR3: CASSLEKWTSGYNEQFF. In DNA, the CDR3 is TGTGCCAGCAGCTTAGAGAAATGGACTAGCGGGTACAATGAGCAGTTCTTC.

The V gene is TRBV7-9, the J gene TRBJ1-6, with 8 bases fitting TRBD1. Looked up from germline, CDR1 is SEHNR and CDR2 is FQNEAQ (reference sequence). The J segment lost 9 bases and the V segment lost 3 bases, leaving 7 bases of the junction unmatched. The CDR3 runs to 15 residues. The DNA for the CDR3 is TGTGCCAGCAGCTTGGACGGACAGGGTCGTTCACCCCTCCACTTT. Translation gives CASSLDGQGRSPLHF.

The chain carries TRBV3-1 (or the pseudogene TRBV3-2) and TRBJ1-6; 7 bases line up with TRBD1. Trimming removed 5 bases from V and 10 bases from J; junction bases left unmatched: 5. Germline-derived CDR1 and CDR2 are LGHDT and YNNKEL (reference sequence). This CDR3 contains 13 residues. The DNA of the CDR3 is TGTGCCAGCAGCTCAAACAGGGGATCACCCCTCCACTTT. Translation gives CASSSNRGSPLHF.

The sample holds a few counts of this clone. V usage is TRBV5-1 and J usage is TRBJ2-6; TRBD2 matches at 7 bases. Germline lookup yields CDR1 SGHRS and CDR2 YFSETQ. V shed 0 bases and J 0 bases; nucleotides not matched to a gene: 6. CDR3 length: 18 residues. The CDR3 DNA reads TGCGCCAGCAGCTTGGTTACGGGAGGCCACTCTGGGGCCAACGTCCTGACTTTC. Its translation is CASSLVTGGHSGANVLTF.

J is TRBJ2-1 and V is TRBV2; the D gene is possibly TRBD1 (6 bases). Trimming removed 9 bases from V and 5 bases from J, with 14 bases in between. This CDR3 comprises 13 residues. Germline loops: CDR1 SNHLY, CDR2 FYNNEI. The CDR3 region has the DNA TGTGCCAGACGACAGGTACCCCACAATGAGCAGTTCTTC. It is translated as CARRQVPHNEQFF.

The rearrangement joins TRBV3-1 (or the pseudogene TRBV3-2) to TRBJ2-1; 7 bases match TRBD2. Germline V lookup: CDR1 LGHDT, CDR2 YNNKEL (reference sequence). CDR3 size: 15 residues. V shed 1 base, J shed 2 bases, and the junction held 2 bases outside the gene matches. CDR3: CASSQAGTTYNEQFF. CDR3 sequence (DNA): TGTGCCAGCAGCCAAGCCGGGACTACCTACAATGAGCAGTTCTTC.

This clone has a single count. The rearrangement uses TRBV18 and TRBJ1-6, with a tentative D call TRBD1 (5 bases). Germline V gene lookup returns CDR1 KGHSH and CDR2 LQKENI. The CDR3 extends over 14 amino acids. The germline V and J ends were trimmed by 3 bases and 5 bases, with 8 bases remaining between them. Written as DNA, the CDR3 is TGTGCCAGCTCACCCGGGGGGAATAATTCACCCCTCCACTTT. Protein product: CASSPGGNNSPLHF.

The chain has TRBV11-1 and TRBJ2-1; D call uncertain. Germline loops: CDR1 SGHAT, CDR2 FQDESV (reference sequence). The CDR3 is made up of 12 amino acids. V lost 2 bases and J lost 7, with 6 bases in between. CDR3 bases: TGTGCCAGCAGCTTACTCAGGAATGAGCAGTTCTTC. It specifies CASSLLRNEQFF.

Only one count was recorded for this clone. CDR3 in DNA: TGTGCCAGCAGCCCAGACTACGAGCAGTACTTC. Protein: CASSPDYEQYF. The V call is TRBV7-9, the J call TRBJ2-7; D is unclear. Per germline, CDR1 SEHNR and CDR2 FQNEAQ (reference sequence). The V end was cut by 5 bases, the J end by 3 bases, with 5 bases between. This CDR3 is 11 amino acids long.

V is TRBV15 and J is TRBJ2-7; perhaps TRBD2 as D (6 bases). The CDR3 extends over 14 amino acids. Trimming removed 0 bases at V and 3 bases at J, with 9 bases between. The germline CDR1 and CDR2 sequences are LNHNV and YYDKDF (reference sequence). The CDR3 loop is CATSRDRGNYEQYF. CDR3 coding DNA: TGTGCCACCAGCAGAGACCGGGGGAACTACGAGCAGTACTTC. Filled out from reference TRBV15 and TRBJ2-7, the complete variable domain reads DAMVIQNPRYQVTQFGKPVTLSCSQTLNHNVMYWYQQKSSQAPKLLFHYYDKDFNNEADTPDNFQSRRPNTSFCFLDIRSPGLGDTAMYLCATSRDRGNYEQYFGPGTRLTVT.

The chain recombines TRBV27 with TRBJ1-5; 8 nucleotides line up with TRBD1. Germline CDR1 is MNHEY and CDR2 is SMNVEV (reference sequence). This CDR3 is built from 14 residues. V gave up 4 bases and J gave up 9 bases; unmatched junction bases: 8. For the CDR3, the DNA is TGTGCCAGCAGTTCACAGGGGGAATTCAGGCCCCAGCATTTT. Translated: CASSSQGEFRPQHF.

CDR3 residues: CASSYRGWREGRKFF. CDR3 bases: TGTGCCAGCAGTTACAGGGGTTGGCGGGAGGGACGTAAGTTCTTC. The rearrangement uses TRBV6-5 and TRBJ2-1, with 9 bases matching TRBD2. The CDR3 contains 15 residues. Trimming took 2 bases from V and 14 from J; bases not matched to a gene: 13. The germline V gene has CDR1 MNHEY and CDR2 SVGAGI.

The V gene is TRBV30, the J gene TRBJ2-3; possible D gene TRBD2, 6 bases. The CDR3 runs to 13 residues. The germline V and J ends were trimmed by 5 bases and 4 bases, with 13 bases remaining between them. Germline V gene lookup returns CDR1 GTSNPN and CDR2 SVGIG (reference sequence). The CDR3 DNA sequence: TGTGCCTGGCTCGGGAGTCGCGCAGATACGCAGTATTTT. Protein sequence: CAWLGSRADTQYF.

This chain uses TRBV11-1 with TRBJ2-2; a possible D gene is TRBD2 (6 bases). The CDR3 spans 16 residues. Per the germline V gene, CDR1 is SGHAT and CDR2 is FQDESV (reference sequence). V was clipped by 3 bases and J by 6 bases, with 17 bases between them. CDR3 DNA sequence: TGTGCCAGCAGCTTTGGTACTAGCATTTTTCCCGGGGAGCTGTTTTTT. Protein sequence: CASSFGTSIFPGELFF.

The V and J genes are TRBV19 and TRBJ1-4; no clear D. The V and J ends lost 6 bases and 5 bases respectively, with 13 bases between them. This CDR3 contains 14 residues. The germline CDR1 and CDR2 sequences are LNHDA and SQIVND (reference sequence). This chain's CDR3 is CASSFGIENEKLFF. CDR3 nucleotide sequence: TGTGCCAGTAGCTTCGGGATTGAGAATGAAAAACTGTTTTTT.

V gene TRBV5-1 combines with J gene TRBJ2-2, with 9 bases that match TRBD1. The CDR3 runs to 16 residues. Germline CDR1 SGHRS, CDR2 YFSETQ. V was pared by 4 bases and J by 3 bases, with 7 bases of the junction left unmatched. The CDR3 loop reads CASSVTTGGDTGELFF. The CDR3 DNA follows: TGCGCCAGCAGCGTCACAACAGGGGGCGACACCGGGGAGCTGTTTTTT.

The chain recombines TRBV7-2 with TRBJ2-7; tentatively, D is TRBD1 (5 bases). Trimming shortened V by 4 bases and J by 7 bases, and 14 bases separated the two germline ends. Per the germline V gene, CDR1 is SGHTA and CDR2 is FQGNSA. The CDR3 is made up of 13 amino acids. CDR3 sequence: CASSSGPSREQYF. CDR3 sequence (DNA): TGTGCCAGCAGCTCAGGGCCCTCTAGGGAGCAGTACTTC.

The chain links TRBV12-3 or TRBV12-4 to TRBJ2-7, with D maybe TRBD1 (6 bases). CDR3 length: 12 residues. Trimming took off 5 bases at V and 10 bases at J, with 15 bases between the two ends. As DNA, the CDR3 is TGTGCCAGCAGTCCAGCTAGGGGACATCAGTACTTC. Residues: CASSPARGHQYF.